The 12 T cell receptor beta chains below all came from one sample that was sequenced in a study of CXCR3-negative and CXCR3-positive naive CD8 T cells. cDNA libraries for TRB were generated by 5' RACE incorporating UMI labels. TCRdb reanalyzed the 5' RACE reads and collapses them to one entry per CDR3 protein, without DNA. The listing contains around 160,000 distinct CDR3 sequences. Their specific antigens are unknown. Study-wide findings and caveats: CXCR3-negative naive cells had less hydrophobic TRB CDR3s than did CXCR3-positive naive cells.

What was sequenced was naive CXCR3+ CD8+ T cells from blood. Subset specified: CD45RO-CCR7+CD27+CD95- naive CD8+ T cells expressing CXCR3 (TNR3+). The receptors originated from a human donor in good health. Some clones in this sample may be carry-over from other donors' samples.

The chain employs TRBV25-1 and TRBJ1-1. This CDR3 spans 14 amino acids. Germline V gene lookup returns CDR1 MGHDK and CDR2 SYGVNS. The CDR3 is CASSESRENTEAFF.

The genes are TRBV28 and TRBJ1-6; TCRdb picks TRBD1, but there is no DNA to check that call. The CDR3 totals 13 residues. Germline V gives CDR1 MDHEN, CDR2 SYDVKM. This chain's CDR3 is CASSGQGGSPLHF. Variable domain in full (rest from reference TRBV28 and TRBJ1-6): DVKVTQSSRYLVKRTGEKVFLECVQDMDHENMFWYRQDPGLGLRLIYFSYDVKMKEKGDIPEGYSVSREKKERFSLILESASTNQTSMYLCASSGQGGSPLHFGNGTRLTVT.

The rearrangement joins TRBV7-9 to TRBJ2-6; the TCRdb D gene call, TRBD2, has no DNA to confirm it. Looked up from germline, CDR1 is SEHNR and CDR2 is FQNEAQ (reference sequence). This CDR3 contains 18 residues. The CDR3 sequence is CASSPRDESYSGANVLTF.

This chain links TRBV29-1 with TRBJ2-3; TCRdb lists TRBD2, though no DNA is available to test this call. The CDR3 covers 14 residues. CDR1 is SQVTM and CDR2 is ANQGSEA in the germline V gene. This chain's CDR3 is CSAEIAGTEDTQYF.

J is TRBJ2-2 and V is TRBV7-9. The germline CDR1 and CDR2 sequences are SEHNR and FQNEAQ (reference sequence). The CDR3 has 11 residues. The CDR3 sequence: CASTYGSELFF.

The genes are TRBV20-1 and TRBJ2-7; TCRdb reports TRBD1, a call that lacks DNA to check it against. The CDR3 covers 15 residues. Germline V lookup: CDR1 DFQATT, CDR2 SNEGSKA (reference sequence). The CDR3 here is CSARESEGGPYEQYF.

V and J are TRBV7-3 and TRBJ2-1. The germline V gene encodes CDR1 SGHTA and CDR2 FQGTGA. The length of the CDR3 is 14 residues. The CDR3 here is CASSLGSSYNEQFF.

The V gene is TRBV9, the J gene TRBJ1-1. The germline gives CDR1 SGDLS, CDR2 YYNGEE. This CDR3 region has 14 residues. CDR3 protein: CASSGREGNTEAFF. The full variable domain, with the rest looked up from reference TRBV9 and TRBJ1-1, is DSGVTQTPKHLITATGQRVTLRCSPRSGDLSVYWYQQSLDQGLQFLIQYYNGEERAKGNILERFSAQQFPDLHSELNLSSLELGDSALYFCASSGREGNTEAFFGQGTRLTVV.

J is TRBJ2-1 and V is TRBV7-2; absent DNA, TCRdb's TRBD1 call cannot be checked. CDR1 is SGHTA, CDR2 FQGNSA, per germline. The CDR3 is 14 residues long. CDR3 region: CASSLAGTGIEQFF.

V usage is TRBV28 and J usage is TRBJ1-4; TCRdb proposes TRBD1, but this gene call is untestable without DNA. Germline CDR1 and CDR2: MDHEN and SYDVKM. There are 16 residues in the CDR3. CDR3 residues: CASDKKRGQGLRKLFF.

The V call is TRBV6-2 or TRBV6-3, the J call TRBJ1-2; absent DNA, TCRdb's TRBD1 call cannot be checked. Germline V gene lookup returns CDR1 MNHEY and CDR2 SVGEGT. The CDR3 is 13 amino acids. CDR3 in amino acids: CASSYPGTDGYTF.

This chain links TRBV6-5 with TRBJ1-1; as DNA is missing, the TRBD1 call by TCRdb cannot be tested. The V gene's germline CDR1 is MNHEY and CDR2 SVGAGI. CDR3 length: 13 amino acids. The chain's CDR3 is CASSYRDRAQAFF.